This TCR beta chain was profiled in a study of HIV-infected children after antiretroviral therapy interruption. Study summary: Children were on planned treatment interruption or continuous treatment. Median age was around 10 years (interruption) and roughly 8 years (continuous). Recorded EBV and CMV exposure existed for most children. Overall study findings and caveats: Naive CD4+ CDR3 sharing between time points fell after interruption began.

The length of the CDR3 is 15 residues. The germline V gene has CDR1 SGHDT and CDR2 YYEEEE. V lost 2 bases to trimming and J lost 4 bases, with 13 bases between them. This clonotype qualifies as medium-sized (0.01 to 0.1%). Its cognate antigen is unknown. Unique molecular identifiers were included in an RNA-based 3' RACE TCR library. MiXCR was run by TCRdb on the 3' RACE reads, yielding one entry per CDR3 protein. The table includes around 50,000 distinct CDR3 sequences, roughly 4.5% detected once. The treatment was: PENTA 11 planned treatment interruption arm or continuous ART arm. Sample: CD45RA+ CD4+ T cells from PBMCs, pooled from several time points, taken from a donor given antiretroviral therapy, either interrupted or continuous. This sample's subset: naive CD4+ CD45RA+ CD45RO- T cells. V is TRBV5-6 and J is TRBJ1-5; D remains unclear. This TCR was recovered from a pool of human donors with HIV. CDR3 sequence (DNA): TGTGCCAGCAGCTTATGGACGGGTGGTAATCAGCCCCAGCATTTT. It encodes CASSLWTGGNQPQHF.